Described below is a single T cell receptor beta chain sequence and its context. The antigen remains undetermined. Clones were sequenced by immunoSEQ multiplex PCR, and TCRdb holds only the in-frame ones, with some missing. The sample consists of approximately 21,000 clones, about 70% of them appearing once. V lost 3 bases to trimming and J lost 1 base, with 15 bases between them. This CDR3 has 16 amino acids. CDR1 and CDR2 from the germline V gene are PRHDT and FYEKMQ (reference sequence). Before the COVID-19 pandemic, during about 2011-2019, CD4+ T cells were taken from unexposed donors. CD4+ T cells were isolated from the cells after less than 13 days of culture. This entry belongs to a study of CD4 T cells in relation to SARS-CoV-2 and coronaviruses. Study at large: ViraFEST: approximately 10-day antigen culture of PBMCs, then TCR beta CDR3 sequencing.

The chain is built from TRBV13 and TRBJ1-1; D remains unclear. The receptor was isolated from a human donor in good health. The specimen sequenced was CD4+ T cells from PBMCs, cultured in vitro. CDR3 region: CASSFLPERKNTEAFF. CDR3 DNA: TGTGCCAGCAGCTTTCTCCCGGAAAGGAAGAACACTGAAGCTTTCTTT.